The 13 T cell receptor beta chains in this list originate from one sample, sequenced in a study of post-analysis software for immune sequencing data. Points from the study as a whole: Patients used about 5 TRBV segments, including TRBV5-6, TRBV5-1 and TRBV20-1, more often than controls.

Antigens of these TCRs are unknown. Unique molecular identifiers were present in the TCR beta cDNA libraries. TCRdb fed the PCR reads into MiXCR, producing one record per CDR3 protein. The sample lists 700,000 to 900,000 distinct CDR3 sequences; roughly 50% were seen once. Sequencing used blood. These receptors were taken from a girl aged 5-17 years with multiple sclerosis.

The DNA for the CDR3 is TGCAGTGCTAGTCGAGTGCTGCTCTCCTACAATGAGCAGTTCTTC. As protein: CSASRVLLSYNEQFF. The chain recombines TRBV20-1 with TRBJ2-1; D gene unclear. The CDR3 consists of 15 residues. The V end was cut by 3 bases, the J end by 0 bases, with 12 bases between. Germline CDR1 reads DFQATT; CDR2 reads SNEGSKA (reference sequence).

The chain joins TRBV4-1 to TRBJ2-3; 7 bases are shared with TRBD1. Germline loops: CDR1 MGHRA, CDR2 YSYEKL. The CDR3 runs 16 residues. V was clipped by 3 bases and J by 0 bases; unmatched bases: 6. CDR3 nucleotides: TGCGCCAGCAGCCATCCCGGACAGGTTAGCACAGATACGCAGTATTTT. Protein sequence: CASSHPGQVSTDTQYF.

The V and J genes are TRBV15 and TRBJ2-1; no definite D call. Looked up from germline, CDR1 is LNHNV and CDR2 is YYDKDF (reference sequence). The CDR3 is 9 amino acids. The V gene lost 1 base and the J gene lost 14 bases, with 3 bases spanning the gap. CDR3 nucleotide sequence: TGTGCCACCAGCAGAGTTGAGTTCTTC. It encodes CATSRVEFF.

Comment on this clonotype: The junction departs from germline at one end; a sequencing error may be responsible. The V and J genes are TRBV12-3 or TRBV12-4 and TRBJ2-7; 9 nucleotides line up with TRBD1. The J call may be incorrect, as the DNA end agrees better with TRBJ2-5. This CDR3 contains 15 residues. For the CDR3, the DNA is TGTGCCGGCAGTTTGGGACAGGGTGGCGTAGAGACCCAGTACTTC. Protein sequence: CAGSLGQGGVETQYF.

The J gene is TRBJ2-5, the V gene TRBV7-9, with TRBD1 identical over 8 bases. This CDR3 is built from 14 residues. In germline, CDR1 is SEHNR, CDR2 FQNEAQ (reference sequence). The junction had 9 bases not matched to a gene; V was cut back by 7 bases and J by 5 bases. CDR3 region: CASTKPGQEETQYF. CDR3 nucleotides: TGTGCCAGCACTAAACCGGGACAGGAGGAGACCCAGTACTTC.

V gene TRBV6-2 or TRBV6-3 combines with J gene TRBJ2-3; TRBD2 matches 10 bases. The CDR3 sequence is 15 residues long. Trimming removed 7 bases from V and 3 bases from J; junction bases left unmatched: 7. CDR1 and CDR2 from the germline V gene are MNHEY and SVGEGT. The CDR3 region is CASTMGTSATDTQYF. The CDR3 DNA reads TGTGCCAGCACCATGGGGACTAGCGCAACAGATACGCAGTATTTT.

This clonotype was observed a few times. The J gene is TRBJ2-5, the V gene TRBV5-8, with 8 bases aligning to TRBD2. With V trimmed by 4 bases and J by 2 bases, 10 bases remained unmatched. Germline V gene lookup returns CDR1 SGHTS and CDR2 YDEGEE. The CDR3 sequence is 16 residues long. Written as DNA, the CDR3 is TGTGCCAGCAGCCCCCTGGTCGGGAGGGAACAAGAGACCCAGTACTTC. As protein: CASSPLVGREQETQYF.

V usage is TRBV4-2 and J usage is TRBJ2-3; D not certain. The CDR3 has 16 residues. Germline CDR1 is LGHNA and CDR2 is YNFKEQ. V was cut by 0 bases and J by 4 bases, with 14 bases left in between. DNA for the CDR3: TGTGCCAGCAGCCAAGATAAACAGTCCGCCGCAGATACGCAGTATTTT. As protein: CASSQDKQSAADTQYF.

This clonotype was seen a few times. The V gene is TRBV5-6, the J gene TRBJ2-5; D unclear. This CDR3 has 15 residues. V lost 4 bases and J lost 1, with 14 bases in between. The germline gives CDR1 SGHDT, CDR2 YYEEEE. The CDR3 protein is CASSDFGLLQETQYF. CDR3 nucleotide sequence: TGTGCCAGCAGCGACTTCGGGCTACTCCAAGAGACCCAGTACTTC.

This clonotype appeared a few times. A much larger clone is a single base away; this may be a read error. CDR3 coding DNA: TGTGCCAGCAGTGCGACTAGCAGGAGCTCCTACAATGAGCAGTACTTC. This codes for CASSATSRSSYNEQYF. This sequence joins TRBV6-1 and TRBJ2-1, with TRBD2 matching 7 bases. The DNA end is more similar to TRBJ2-7, so the J call may be wrong. The CDR3 runs 16 residues. Germline V gene sequence: CDR1 MNHNS, CDR2 SASEGT.

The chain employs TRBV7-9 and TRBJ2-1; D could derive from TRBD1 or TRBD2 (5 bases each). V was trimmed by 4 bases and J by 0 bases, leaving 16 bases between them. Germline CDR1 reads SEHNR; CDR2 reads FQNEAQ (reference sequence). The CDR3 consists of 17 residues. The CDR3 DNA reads TGTGCCAGCAGCTACAGGCTAGCCGACTCCTCCTACAATGAGCAGTTCTTC. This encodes CASSYRLADSSYNEQFF.

This CDR3 reads CASSLGRQGWTEAFF. Written as DNA, the CDR3 is TGTGCCAGCAGCTTAGGGCGACAGGGGTGGACTGAAGCTTTCTTT. The chain couples TRBV11-2 to TRBJ1-1; 8 nucleotides align to TRBD1. In germline, CDR1 is SGHAT, CDR2 FQNNGV. With V trimmed by 1 base and J by 5 bases, 6 bases remained unmatched. The CDR3 covers 15 residues.

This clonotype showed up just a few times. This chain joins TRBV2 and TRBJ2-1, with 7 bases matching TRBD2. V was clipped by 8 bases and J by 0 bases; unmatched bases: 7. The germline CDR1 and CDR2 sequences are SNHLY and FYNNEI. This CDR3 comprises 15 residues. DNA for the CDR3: TGTGCCAGCGGGACTACCTCGAGCTCCTACAATGAGCAGTTCTTC. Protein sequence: CASGTTSSSYNEQFF.